This paragraph covers one T cell receptor beta chain sequence. Its antigen is currently unknown. This entry is derived from a study of shared clonotypes between healthy human individuals. General observations from the study: Limitation of the genetic and exposure-history diversity represented came from the few donors. Clonotypes shared by all four sorted-subset donors had higher generation probabilities than non-shared clonotypes.

TCRdb keeps only in-frame clones here, not all; method: immunoSEQ multiplex PCR. The sample includes about 2.1 million clones, around 93% seen only once; the top ten take more than 1.5%. V lost 6 bases to trimming and J lost 7 bases, with 10 bases between them. The germline gives CDR1 MNHEY, CDR2 SMNVEV (reference sequence). This CDR3 is 11 amino acids long. CD45RO-negative CD8 cells positively selected for CCR7 made up the naive population, which excluded terminally differentiated effector memory CD45RA+ cells. This TCR was sampled from a young man in good health. Some clones in this sample may be carry-over from other donors' samples. This sequence joins TRBV27 and TRBJ2-7; possible D gene TRBD2, 6 bases. The sequencing input was naive CD8+ T cells from PBMCs. CDR3 loop: CASSRLGEQYF. The CDR3 DNA reads as TGTGCCAGCAGCCGACTAGGAGAGCAGTACTTC.